Below are 10 T cell receptor beta chains sequenced from a single sample in a study of blood T cell repertoires in COVID-19. Clones were sequenced by immunoSEQ multiplex PCR, and TCRdb holds only the in-frame ones, with some missing. The top ten hold 4.8% of the sample, which has approximately 210,000 clones, about 89% seen once. Sequenced: peripheral blood. These receptors were collected from a woman aged 40-49 years with acute or convalescent COVID-19.

The chain uses TRBV11-2 and TRBJ2-1; the match to TRBD2 covers 7 bases. The V segment lost 0 bases and the J segment 1 base; nucleotides outside the gene matches: 6. CDR3 length: 17 residues. The germline V gene encodes CDR1 SGHAT and CDR2 FQNNGV. For the CDR3, the DNA is TGTGCCAGCAGCTTAGAACCCACAGCGGGGTCCTACAATGAGCAGTTCTTC. This gives the protein CASSLEPTAGSYNEQFF.

V and J are TRBV5-1 and TRBJ2-3; TRBD1 aligns across 8 bases. V lost 4 bases to trimming and J lost 0 bases; unmatched junction nucleotides: 7. CDR1 is SGHRS, CDR2 YFSETQ, per germline. This CDR3 region has 16 residues. This CDR3 is CASSEGQVRSTDTQYF. The CDR3 bases are TGCGCCAGCAGCGAGGGACAGGTACGGAGCACAGATACGCAGTATTTT.

This chain connects TRBV2 to TRBJ1-2; D gene uncertain. The V gene's germline CDR1 is SNHLY and CDR2 FYNNEI. The V end lost 2 bases, the J end lost 9 bases, and 13 bases lay between the germline ends. This CDR3 contains 13 residues. The CDR3 nucleotides are TGTGCCAGCAGTGAATATTCGGGGTTCCGCTACACCTTC. It yields the protein CASSEYSGFRYTF.

This clone was seen just once. The chain uses TRBV9 and TRBJ2-2; D unclear. The V end was cut by 3 bases, the J end by 6 bases, with 3 bases between. The CDR3 totals 11 residues. Germline loops: CDR1 SGDLS, CDR2 YYNGEE. For the CDR3, the DNA is TGTGCCAGCAGCGCCTCCGGGGAGCTGTTTTTT. Its translation: CASSASGELFF.

The chain carries TRBV3-1 (or the pseudogene TRBV3-2) and TRBJ2-3, with TRBD2 matching over 8 bases. The CDR3 runs 19 residues. Germline CDR1 reads LGHDT; CDR2 reads YNNKEL (reference sequence). Trimming took 1 base from V and 2 from J; bases not matched to a gene: 14. This chain's CDR3 is CASSQAWERGFPFTDTQYF. The CDR3 DNA reads as TGTGCCAGCAGCCAAGCTTGGGAGCGGGGGTTTCCCTTCACAGATACGCAGTATTTT.

This clone appeared a few times. The chain is built from TRBV11-2 and TRBJ2-1; TRBD2 might be the D (5 bases). V was pared by 1 base and J by 10 bases, with 8 bases between. The germline CDR1 and CDR2 sequences are SGHAT and FQNNGV. The CDR3 extends over 12 amino acids. CDR3 in DNA: TGTGCCAGCAGCTTAGGAGGGCGCGAGCAGTTCTTC. It encodes CASSLGGREQFF.

This chain joins TRBV5-8 and TRBJ2-5; a weak D match, TRBD2 (5 bases). V was cut by 7 bases and J by 7 bases, with 20 bases left in between. The CDR3 has 14 residues. Per the germline V gene, CDR1 is SGHTS and CDR2 is YDEGEE. The CDR3 DNA is TGTGCCAGCGGCTACGGACTCCAAGAGTGGACCCAGTACTTC. It encodes CASGYGLQEWTQYF.

The chain uses TRBV19 and TRBJ1-4, with 9 bases lining up with TRBD1. V was pared by 5 bases and J by 8 bases, with 12 bases of the junction left unmatched. Germline CDR1 is LNHDA and CDR2 is SQIVND (reference sequence). The CDR3 sequence is 16 residues long. The CDR3 DNA is TGTGCCAGTAGTGCACCCACAGGGGGCGTGTGGGAAAAACTGTTTTTT. Protein product: CASSAPTGGVWEKLFF. The full variable domain, in which reference TRBV19 and TRBJ1-4 provide the parts outside the CDR3, is DGGITQSPKYLFRKEGQNVTLSCEQNLNHDAMYWYRQDPGQGLRLIYYSQIVNDFQKGDIAEGYSVSREKKESFPLTVTSAQKNPTAFYLCASSAPTGGVWEKLFFGSGTQLSVL.

This rearrangement joins TRBV29-1 to TRBJ2-1, with 7 bases lining up with TRBD1. The germline V gene encodes CDR1 SQVTM and CDR2 ANQGSEA. The junction had 5 bases not matched to a gene; V was cut back by 8 bases and J by 1 base. The CDR3 extends over 13 amino acids. CDR3 sequence: CSLTGESYNEQFF. For the CDR3, the DNA is TGCAGCCTTACAGGGGAATCCTACAATGAGCAGTTCTTC.

This chain connects TRBV2 to TRBJ1-2; 7 nucleotides match TRBD1. Losses at the gene ends were 5 bases for V and 7 bases for J; bases not matched to a gene: 13. The CDR3 extends over 15 amino acids. CDR1 is SNHLY and CDR2 is FYNNEI in the germline V gene. The CDR3 region is CASSPTGATMVGYTF. CDR3 nucleotide sequence: TGTGCCAGCAGTCCTACAGGGGCTACTATGGTTGGCTACACCTTC.